This TCR beta chain derives from a study of blood T cell repertoires in COVID-19. Study as a whole: Researchers got acute and convalescent COVID-19 samples from the United States, Italy and Spain.

CDR3 length: 13 residues. CDR1 MNHEY and CDR2 SVGEGT come from the germline V gene. Trimming took 6 bases from V and 3 from J, leaving 11 bases between them. In the study's own analysis: Scientists estimated how many nucleated cells there were by amplifying reference gene primers. Sequencing used immunoSEQ multiplex PCR; TCRdb keeps in-frame clones, though not all of them. Clone size and V and J calls were adopted from that table, with D and trimming inferred from the DNA. This table holds roughly 69,000 clones, around 80% found once. The TCR originated in a woman aged 50 to 60 with acute or convalescent COVID-19. The chain links TRBV6-2 or TRBV6-3 to TRBJ1-1; D gene unclear. What was sequenced was peripheral blood. CDR3 nucleotide sequence: TGTGCCAGCAGCCAAAGCCGGTACACTGAAGCTTTCTTT. Translated, it gives CASSQSRYTEAFF.